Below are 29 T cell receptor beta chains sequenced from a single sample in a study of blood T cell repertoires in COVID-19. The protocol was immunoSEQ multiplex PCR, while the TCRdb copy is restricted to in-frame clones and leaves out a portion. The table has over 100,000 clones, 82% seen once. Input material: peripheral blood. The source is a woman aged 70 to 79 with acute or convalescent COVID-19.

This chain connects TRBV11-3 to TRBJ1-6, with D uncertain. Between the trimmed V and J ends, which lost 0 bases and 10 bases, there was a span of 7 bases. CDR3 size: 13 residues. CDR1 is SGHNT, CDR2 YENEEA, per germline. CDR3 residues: CASSLDGQSPLHF. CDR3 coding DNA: TGTGCCAGCAGCTTAGATGGGCAGTCACCCCTCCACTTT.

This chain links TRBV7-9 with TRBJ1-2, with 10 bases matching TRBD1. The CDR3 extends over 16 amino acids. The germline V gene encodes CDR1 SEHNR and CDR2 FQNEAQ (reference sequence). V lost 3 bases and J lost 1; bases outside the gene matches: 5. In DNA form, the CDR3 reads TGTGCCAGCAGCTTGGGACAGGGGACACTTAACTATGGCTACACCTTC. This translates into CASSLGQGTLNYGYTF.

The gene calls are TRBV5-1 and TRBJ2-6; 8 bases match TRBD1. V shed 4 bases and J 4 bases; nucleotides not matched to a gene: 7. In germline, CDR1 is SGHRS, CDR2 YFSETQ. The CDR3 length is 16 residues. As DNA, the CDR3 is TGCGCCAGCAGCCGGACAGGGCGGGCCGGGGCCAACGTCCTGACTTTC. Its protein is CASSRTGRAGANVLTF.

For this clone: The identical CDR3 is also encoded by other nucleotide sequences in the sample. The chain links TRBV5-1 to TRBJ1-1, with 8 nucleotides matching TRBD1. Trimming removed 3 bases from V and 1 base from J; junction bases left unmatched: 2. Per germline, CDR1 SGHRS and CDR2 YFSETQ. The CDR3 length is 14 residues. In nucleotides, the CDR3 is TGCGCCAGCAGCTCTGACAGGGGGAACACTGAAGCTTTCTTT. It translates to CASSSDRGNTEAFF.

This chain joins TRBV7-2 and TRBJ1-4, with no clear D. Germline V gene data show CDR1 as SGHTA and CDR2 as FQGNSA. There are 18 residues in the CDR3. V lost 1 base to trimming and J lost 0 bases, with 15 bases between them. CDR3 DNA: TGTGCCAGCAGCTTAGAACTGCAAACGCGGGCAACTAATGAAAAACTGTTTTTT. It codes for CASSLELQTRATNEKLFF.

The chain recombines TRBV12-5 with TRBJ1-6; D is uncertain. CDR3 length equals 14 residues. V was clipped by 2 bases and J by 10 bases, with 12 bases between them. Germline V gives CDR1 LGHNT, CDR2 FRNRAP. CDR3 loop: CASGLSSPGSPLHF. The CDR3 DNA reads TGTGCTAGTGGTTTGTCATCCCCGGGGTCACCCCTCCACTTT.

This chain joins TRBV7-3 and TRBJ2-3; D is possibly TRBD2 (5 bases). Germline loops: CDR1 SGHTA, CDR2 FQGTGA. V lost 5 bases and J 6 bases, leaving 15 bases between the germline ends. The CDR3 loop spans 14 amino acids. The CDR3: CASSTTPGLDTQYF. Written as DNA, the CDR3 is TGTGCCAGCAGCACGACCCCGGGGTTGGATACGCAGTATTTT.

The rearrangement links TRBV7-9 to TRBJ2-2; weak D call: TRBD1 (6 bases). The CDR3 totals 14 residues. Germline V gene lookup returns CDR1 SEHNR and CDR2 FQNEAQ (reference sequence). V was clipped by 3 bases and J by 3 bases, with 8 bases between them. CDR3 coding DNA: TGTGCCAGCAGCTTGGGGGCTCACACCGGGGAGCTGTTTTTT. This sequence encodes CASSLGAHTGELFF.

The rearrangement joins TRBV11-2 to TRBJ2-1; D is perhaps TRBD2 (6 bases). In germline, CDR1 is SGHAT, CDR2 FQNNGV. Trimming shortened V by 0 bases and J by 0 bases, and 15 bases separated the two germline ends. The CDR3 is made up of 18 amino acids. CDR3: CASSLDSLAGSSYNEQFF. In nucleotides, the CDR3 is TGTGCCAGCAGCTTAGATAGTTTGGCGGGGAGCTCCTACAATGAGCAGTTCTTC.

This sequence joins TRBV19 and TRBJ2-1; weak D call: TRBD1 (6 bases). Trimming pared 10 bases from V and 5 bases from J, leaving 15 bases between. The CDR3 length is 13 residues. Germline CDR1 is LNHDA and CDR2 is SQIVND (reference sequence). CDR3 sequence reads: CATIDRTNNEQFF. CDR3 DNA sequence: TGTGCCACTATAGACAGGACAAACAATGAGCAGTTCTTC. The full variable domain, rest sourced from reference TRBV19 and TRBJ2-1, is DGGITQSPKYLFRKEGQNVTLSCEQNLNHDAMYWYRQDPGQGLRLIYYSQIVNDFQKGDIAEGYSVSREKKESFPLTVTSAQKNPTAFYLCATIDRTNNEQFFGPGTRLTVL.

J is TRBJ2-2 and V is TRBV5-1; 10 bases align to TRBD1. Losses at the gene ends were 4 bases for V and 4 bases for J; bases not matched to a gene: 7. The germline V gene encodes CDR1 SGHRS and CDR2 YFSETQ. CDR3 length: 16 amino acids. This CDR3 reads CASSVRQGAGTGELFF. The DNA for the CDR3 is TGCGCCAGCAGCGTTCGACAGGGGGCAGGCACCGGGGAGCTGTTTTTT.

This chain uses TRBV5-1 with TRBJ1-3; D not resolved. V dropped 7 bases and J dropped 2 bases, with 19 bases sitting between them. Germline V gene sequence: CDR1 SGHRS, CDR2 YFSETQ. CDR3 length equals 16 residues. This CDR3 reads CASSTSGGAAGNTIYF. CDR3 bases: TGCGCCAGCTCCACTTCAGGTGGCGCAGCTGGAAACACCATATATTTT.

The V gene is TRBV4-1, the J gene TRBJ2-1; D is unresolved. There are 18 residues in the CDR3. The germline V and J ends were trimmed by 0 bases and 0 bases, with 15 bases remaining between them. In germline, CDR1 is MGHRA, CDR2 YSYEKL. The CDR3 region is CASSQDLVSLSSYNEQFF. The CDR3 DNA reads TGCGCCAGCAGCCAAGATCTAGTATCTTTGAGCTCCTACAATGAGCAGTTCTTC.

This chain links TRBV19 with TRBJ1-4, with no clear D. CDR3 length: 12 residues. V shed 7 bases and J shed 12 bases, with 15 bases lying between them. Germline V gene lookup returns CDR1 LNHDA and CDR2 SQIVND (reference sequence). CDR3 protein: CASNAPLQELFF. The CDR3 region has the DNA TGTGCCAGTAACGCCCCCCTTCAGGAACTGTTTTTT.

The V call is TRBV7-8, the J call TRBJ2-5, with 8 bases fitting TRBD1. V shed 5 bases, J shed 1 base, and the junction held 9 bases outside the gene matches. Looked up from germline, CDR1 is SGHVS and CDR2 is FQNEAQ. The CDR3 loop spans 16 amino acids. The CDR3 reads CASSKVDRAIQETQYF. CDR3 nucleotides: TGTGCCAGCAGCAAGGTGGACAGGGCCATCCAAGAGACCCAGTACTTC.

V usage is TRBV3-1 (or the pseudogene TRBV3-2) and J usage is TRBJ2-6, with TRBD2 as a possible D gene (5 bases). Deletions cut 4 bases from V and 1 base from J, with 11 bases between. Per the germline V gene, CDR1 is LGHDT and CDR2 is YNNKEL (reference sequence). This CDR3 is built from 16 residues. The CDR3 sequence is CASSRRGGSGANVLTF. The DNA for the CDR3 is TGTGCCAGCAGCCGTAGAGGAGGTTCTGGGGCCAACGTCCTGACTTTC.

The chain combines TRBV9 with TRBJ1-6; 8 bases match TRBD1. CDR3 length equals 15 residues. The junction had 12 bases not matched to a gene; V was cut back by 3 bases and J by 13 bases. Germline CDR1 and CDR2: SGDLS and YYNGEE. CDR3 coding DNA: TGTGCCAGCAGCGATACCGGGACAGGAGTAAATCCCCTCCACTTT. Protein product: CASSDTGTGVNPLHF.

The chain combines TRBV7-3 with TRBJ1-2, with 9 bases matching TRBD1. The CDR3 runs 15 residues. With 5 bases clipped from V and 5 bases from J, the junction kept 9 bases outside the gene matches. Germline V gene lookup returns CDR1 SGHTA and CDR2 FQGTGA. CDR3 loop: CASSETGGKGYGYTF. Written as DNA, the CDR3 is TGTGCCAGCAGCGAAACAGGGGGCAAAGGGTATGGCTACACCTTC.

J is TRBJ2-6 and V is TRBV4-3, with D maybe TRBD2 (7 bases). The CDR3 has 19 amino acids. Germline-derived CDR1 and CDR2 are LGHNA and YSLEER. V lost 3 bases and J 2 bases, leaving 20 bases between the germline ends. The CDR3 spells CASSHWGGGDRPGANVLTF. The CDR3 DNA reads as TGCGCCAGCAGCCACTGGGGCGGGGGCGACCGGCCTGGGGCCAACGTCCTGACTTTC.

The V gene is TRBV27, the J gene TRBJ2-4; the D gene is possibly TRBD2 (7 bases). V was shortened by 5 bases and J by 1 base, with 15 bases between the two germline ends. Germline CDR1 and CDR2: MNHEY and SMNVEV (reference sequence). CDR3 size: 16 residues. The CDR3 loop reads CASSLGGGLAKNIQYF. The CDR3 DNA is TGTGCCAGCAGTCTGGGGGGGGGCTTGGCCAAAAACATTCAGTACTTC.

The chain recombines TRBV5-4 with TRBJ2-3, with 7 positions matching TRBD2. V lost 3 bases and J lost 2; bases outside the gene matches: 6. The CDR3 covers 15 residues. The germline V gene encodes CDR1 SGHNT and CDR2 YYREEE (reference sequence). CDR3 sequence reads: CASSWGRGPTDTQYF. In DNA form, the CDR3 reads TGTGCCAGCAGCTGGGGGAGGGGTCCCACAGATACGCAGTATTTT. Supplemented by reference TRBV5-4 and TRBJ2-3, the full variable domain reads ETGVTQSPTHLIKTRGQQVTLRCSSQSGHNTVSWYQQALGQGPQFIFQYYREEENGRGNFPPRFSGLQFPNYSSELNVNALELDDSALYLCASSWGRGPTDTQYFGPGTRLTVL.

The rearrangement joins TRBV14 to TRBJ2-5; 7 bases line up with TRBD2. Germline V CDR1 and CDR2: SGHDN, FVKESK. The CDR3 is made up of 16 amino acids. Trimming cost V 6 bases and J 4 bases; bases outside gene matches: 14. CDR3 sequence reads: CASSRLGGTGSETQYF. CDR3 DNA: TGTGCCAGCAGTCGTCTGGGGGGGACGGGGTCAGAGACCCAGTACTTC.

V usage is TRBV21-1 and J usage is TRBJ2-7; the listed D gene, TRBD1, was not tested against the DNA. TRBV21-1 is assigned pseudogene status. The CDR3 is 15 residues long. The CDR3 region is CASRPGHLSSYEQYV. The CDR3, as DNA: TGTGCCAGCAGGCCGGGACACTTGAGCTCCTACGAGCAGTACGTC.

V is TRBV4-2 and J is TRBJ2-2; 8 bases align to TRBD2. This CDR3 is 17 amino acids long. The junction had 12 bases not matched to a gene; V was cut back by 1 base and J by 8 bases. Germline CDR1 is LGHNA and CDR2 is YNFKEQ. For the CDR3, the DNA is TGTGCCAGCAGCCAAGTAGCTGGCGTCGGGGGGGAAGGGGAGCTGTTTTTT. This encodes CASSQVAGVGGEGELFF.

The CDR3 region is CASSPLRVGDTEAFF. The CDR3 DNA reads as TGTGCCAGCTCACCACTAAGGGTCGGGGACACTGAAGCTTTCTTT. The gene calls are TRBV18 and TRBJ1-1; D gene ambiguous. This CDR3 contains 15 residues. Germline assignment: CDR1 KGHSH and CDR2 LQKENI. Trimming stripped 1 base from V and 3 bases from J, with 12 bases between.

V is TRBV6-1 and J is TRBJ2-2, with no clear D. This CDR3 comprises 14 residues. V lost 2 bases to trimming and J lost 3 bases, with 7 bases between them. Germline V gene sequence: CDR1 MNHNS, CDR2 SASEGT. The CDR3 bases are TGTGCCAGCAGTGAACTATTCTACACCGGGGAGCTGTTTTTT. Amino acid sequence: CASSELFYTGELFF.

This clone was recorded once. This chain's CDR3 is CATSPAGARGYTF. The CDR3 DNA is TGTGCCACCAGTCCGGCGGGGGCGCGGGGCTACACCTTC. This chain joins TRBV24-1 and TRBJ1-2; perhaps TRBD1 as D (6 bases). Trimming removed 6 bases at V and 8 bases at J, with 15 bases between. This CDR3 is built from 13 residues. The germline gives CDR1 KGHDR, CDR2 SFDVKD.

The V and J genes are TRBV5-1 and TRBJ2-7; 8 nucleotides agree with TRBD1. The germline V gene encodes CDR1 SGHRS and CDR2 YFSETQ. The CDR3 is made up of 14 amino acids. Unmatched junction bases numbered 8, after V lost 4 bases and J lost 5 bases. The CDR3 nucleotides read TGCGCCAGCAGCAGAACGCGGACAGGGAACGAGCAGTACTTC. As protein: CASSRTRTGNEQYF.

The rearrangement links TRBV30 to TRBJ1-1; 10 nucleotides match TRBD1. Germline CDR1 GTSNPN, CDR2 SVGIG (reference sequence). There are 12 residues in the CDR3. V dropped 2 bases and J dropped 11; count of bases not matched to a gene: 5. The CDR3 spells CAWSRPGQGAFF. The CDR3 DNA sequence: TGTGCCTGGAGTCGTCCGGGACAGGGGGCTTTCTTT.